This TCR beta chain was profiled in a study of metastatic and nonmetastatic thyroid tumors (dated by TCRdb to the early 2020s). A note on the overall study: Repertoires from peripheral blood and from tumor or nodule tissue samples of malignant and benign thyroid patients were compared.

Receptor libraries were prepared by PCR. Sequencing took place on an Illumina HiSeq 4000. The TCR beta-chain CDR3 region of each patient was profiled by high-throughput sequencing. Regarding the original processing steps: Drawing on CDR3 differences between clinicopathological groups, the researchers built a classifier meant to tell apart patients with distant-metastatic papillary thyroid cancer. To measure repertoire diversity the researchers used the Shannon index, while the Morisita-Horn index served to gauge how similar the tumor and blood repertoires were. The public reads were quality trimmed at Q25 with fastp and then assembled into clones with MiXCR by TCRdb, keeping productive beta chains. The V and J calls and clone size come from TCRdb's table, not from the authors' own analysis. Present in this sample are approximately 21,000 clones, around a quarter of which were seen just once. The top ten constitute less than 7% of the sample.

In the germline V gene, CDR1 corresponds to MNHNS and CDR2 to SASEGT. V and J are truncated by 5 bases and 7 bases respectively, leaving an intervening sequence of 6 bases. Counted from cysteine to phenylalanine, this CDR3 has 11 amino acids. Kept here is only the CDR3 DNA, which spans 33 bases and is read in frame from base 1. What the study reported, not specific to this receptor: In both blood and tumor samples, malignant tumors were reported to have significantly higher TCR beta diversity than benign nodules.

As for this clone: Its antigen specificity is not known. No quality values exist for individual bases; no much larger clone is one base distant.

Before undergoing thyroid surgery, none of the patients had been given any kind of treatment. Using T-cell receptor beta sequencing, the study looked back at clinical samples from patients collected from about 2012 to 2018. Sample: blood. The chain uses TRBV6-1 and TRBJ2-1; there is no confident call for the D gene. The TCR comes from a female donor with papillary thyroid cancer or a benign thyroid nodule (not recorded which). Some clones in this sample may be carry-over from other donors' samples. The CDR3 region has the sequence CASSRGNEQFF. Here is the DNA: TGTGCCAGCAGTCGAGGTAATGAGCAGTTCTTC.